This TCR beta chain stems from a study of blood T cell repertoires in COVID-19. As processed by the authors: Reference gene primer amplification in the assay estimated nucleated cell counts. The assay was immunoSEQ multiplex PCR, and TCRdb's table has in-frame clones only and misses some. The V and J calls and clone size come from that table; D and trimming were worked out from the DNA. The repertoire consists of 350,000 to 450,000 clones, with roughly nine tenths occurring once and the leading ten covering approximately 1.2%. Recruitment covered about two dozen US areas and drew participants whose ages spanned about 18 to 89 years. Recovery meant two consecutive negative NP/OP PCR tests, professional clearance, or resolved symptoms. Sample: PBMCs or T cells enriched from blood (not recorded which). The sequence was obtained from a man aged 25 to 40 who had recovered from COVID-19.

The CDR3 region is CASSRERRGKSYEQYF. In DNA, the CDR3 is TGTGCCAGCAGTCGGGAGCGGCGCGGGAAATCCTACGAGCAGTACTTC. The V gene is TRBV11-2, the J gene TRBJ2-7; D possibly corresponds to TRBD2 (6 bases). Between the trimmed V and J ends, which lost 6 bases and 1 base, there was a span of 19 bases. Germline values: CDR1 SGHAT, CDR2 FQNNGV. There are 16 residues in the CDR3.